This T cell receptor (beta chain) was sequenced for a study of cytomegalovirus exposure and HLA in healthy donors. This clone appeared a few times. Amplification used 60 Vbeta primers and 13 Jbeta primers. Data came from immunoSEQ multiplex PCR; TCRdb stores just in-frame clones and leaves some out. The table lists about 140,000 clones, about four fifths of them singletons. The CDR3 covers 14 residues. The V and J ends lost 6 bases and 1 base respectively, with 12 bases between them. CDR1 is MNHEY and CDR2 is SVGAGI in the germline V gene. Sequenced sample: PBMCs. V and J are TRBV6-5 and TRBJ1-1; D uncertain. This receptor was taken from a middle-aged man in good health and CMV-seronegative. CDR3 region: CASRFREGNTEAFF. The CDR3 nucleotides read TGTGCCAGCAGATTCCGAGAGGGGAACACTGAAGCTTTCTTT.